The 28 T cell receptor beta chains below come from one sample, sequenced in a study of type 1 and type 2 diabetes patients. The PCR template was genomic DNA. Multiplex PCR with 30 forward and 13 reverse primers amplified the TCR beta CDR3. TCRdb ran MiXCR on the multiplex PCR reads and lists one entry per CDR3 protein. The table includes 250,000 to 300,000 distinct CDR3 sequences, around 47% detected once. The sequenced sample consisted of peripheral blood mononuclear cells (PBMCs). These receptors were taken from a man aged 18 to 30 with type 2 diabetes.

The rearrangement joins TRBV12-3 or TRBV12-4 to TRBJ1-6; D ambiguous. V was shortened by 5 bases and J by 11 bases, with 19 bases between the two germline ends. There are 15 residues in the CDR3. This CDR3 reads CASSQDPASLAPLHF. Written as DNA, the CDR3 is TGTGCCAGCAGTCAAGACCCGGCTAGCCTGGCACCCCTCCACTTT.

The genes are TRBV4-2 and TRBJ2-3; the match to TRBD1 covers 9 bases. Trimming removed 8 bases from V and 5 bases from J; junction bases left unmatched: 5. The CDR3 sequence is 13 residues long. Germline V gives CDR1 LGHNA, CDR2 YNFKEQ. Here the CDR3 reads CASDKGQGDTQYF. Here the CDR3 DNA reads TGTGCCAGCGATAAGGGACAGGGAGATACGCAGTATTTT.

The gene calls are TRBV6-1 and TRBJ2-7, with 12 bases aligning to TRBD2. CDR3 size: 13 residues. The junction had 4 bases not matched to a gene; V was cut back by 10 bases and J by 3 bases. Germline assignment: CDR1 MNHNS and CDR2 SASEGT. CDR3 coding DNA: TGTGCCACTTCGACTAGCGGGAGCTACGAGCAGTACTTC. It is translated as CATSTSGSYEQYF.

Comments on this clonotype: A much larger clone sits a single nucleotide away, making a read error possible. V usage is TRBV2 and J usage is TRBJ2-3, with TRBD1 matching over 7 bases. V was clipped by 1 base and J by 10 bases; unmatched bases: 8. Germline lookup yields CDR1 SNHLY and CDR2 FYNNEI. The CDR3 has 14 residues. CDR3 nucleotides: TGTGCCAGCAGTGAAGTGTTCGACAGGGCGGCGCAGTATTTT. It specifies CASSEVFDRAAQYF.

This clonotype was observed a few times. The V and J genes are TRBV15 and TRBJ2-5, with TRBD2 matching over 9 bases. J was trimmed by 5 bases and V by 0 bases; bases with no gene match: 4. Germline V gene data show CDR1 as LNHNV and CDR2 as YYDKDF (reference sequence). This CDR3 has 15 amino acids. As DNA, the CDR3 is TGTGCCACCAGCAGAGAATTAGCGGGAGTTGAGACCCAGTACTTC. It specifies CATSRELAGVETQYF.

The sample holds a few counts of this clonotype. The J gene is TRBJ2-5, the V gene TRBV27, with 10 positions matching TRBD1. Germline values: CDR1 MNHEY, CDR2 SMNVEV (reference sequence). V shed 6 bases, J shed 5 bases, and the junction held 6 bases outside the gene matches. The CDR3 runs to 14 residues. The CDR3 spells CASSRDRGGETQYF. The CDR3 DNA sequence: TGTGCCAGCAGCCGGGACAGGGGAGGGGAGACCCAGTACTTC.

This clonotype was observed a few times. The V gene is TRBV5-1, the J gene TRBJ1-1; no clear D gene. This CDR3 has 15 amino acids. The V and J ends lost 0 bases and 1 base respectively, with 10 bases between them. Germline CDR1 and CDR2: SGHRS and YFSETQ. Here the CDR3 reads CASSLDYTSNTEAFF. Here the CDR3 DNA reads TGCGCCAGCAGCTTGGATTATACATCGAACACTGAAGCTTTCTTT.

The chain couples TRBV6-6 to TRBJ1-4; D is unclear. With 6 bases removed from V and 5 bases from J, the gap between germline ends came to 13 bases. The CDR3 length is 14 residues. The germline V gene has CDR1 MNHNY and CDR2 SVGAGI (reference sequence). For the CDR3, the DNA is TGTGCCAGCAGCGTAATCACGAGGAATGAAAAACTGTTTTTT. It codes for CASSVITRNEKLFF.

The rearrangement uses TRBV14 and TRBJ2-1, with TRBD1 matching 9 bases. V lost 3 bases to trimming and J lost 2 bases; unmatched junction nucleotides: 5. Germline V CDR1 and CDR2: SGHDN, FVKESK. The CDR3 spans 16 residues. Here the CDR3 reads CASSHWTGAAYNEQFF. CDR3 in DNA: TGTGCCAGCAGCCATTGGACAGGGGCAGCCTACAATGAGCAGTTCTTC.

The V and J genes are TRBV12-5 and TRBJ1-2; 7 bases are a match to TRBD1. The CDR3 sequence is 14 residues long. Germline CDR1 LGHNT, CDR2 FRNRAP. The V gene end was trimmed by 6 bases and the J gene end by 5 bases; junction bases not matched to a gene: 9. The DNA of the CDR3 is TGTGCTAGTGGCTCGGCCGGGACAGCATATGGCTACACCTTC. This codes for CASGSAGTAYGYTF.

The CDR3 bases are TGTGCCAGCGAGGGGGTTATAGCGGGGGACTACAATGAGCAGTTCTTC. It is translated as CASEGVIAGDYNEQFF. The rearrangement links TRBV2 to TRBJ2-1; 9 nucleotides match TRBD2. CDR3 length equals 16 residues. Germline lookup yields CDR1 SNHLY and CDR2 FYNNEI. V dropped 8 bases and J dropped 3; count of bases not matched to a gene: 11.

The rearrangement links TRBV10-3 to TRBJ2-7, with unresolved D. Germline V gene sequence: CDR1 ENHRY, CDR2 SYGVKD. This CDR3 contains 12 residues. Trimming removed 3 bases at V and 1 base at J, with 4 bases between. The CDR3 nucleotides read TGTGCCATCAGTGACCGATCCTACGAGCAGTACTTC. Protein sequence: CAISDRSYEQYF.

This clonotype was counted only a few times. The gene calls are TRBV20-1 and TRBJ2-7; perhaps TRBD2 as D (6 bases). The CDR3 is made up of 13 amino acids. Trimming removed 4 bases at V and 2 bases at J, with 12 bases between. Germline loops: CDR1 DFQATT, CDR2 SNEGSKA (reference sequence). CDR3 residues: CSAKPLATYEQYF. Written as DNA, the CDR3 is TGCAGTGCTAAGCCGCTAGCGACCTACGAGCAGTACTTC.

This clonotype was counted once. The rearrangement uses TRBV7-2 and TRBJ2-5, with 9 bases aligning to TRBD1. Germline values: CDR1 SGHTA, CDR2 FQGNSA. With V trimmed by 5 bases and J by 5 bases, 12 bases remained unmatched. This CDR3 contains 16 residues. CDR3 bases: TGTGCCAGCAGCCAAGAACAGGGGGCAGGGGGCGAGACCCAGTACTTC. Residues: CASSQEQGAGGETQYF.

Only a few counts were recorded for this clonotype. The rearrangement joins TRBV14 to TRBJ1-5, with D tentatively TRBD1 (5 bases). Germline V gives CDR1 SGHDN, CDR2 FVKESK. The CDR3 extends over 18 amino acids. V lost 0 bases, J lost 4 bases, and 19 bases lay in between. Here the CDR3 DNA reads TGTGCCAGCAGCCAAGATCCTGGCAGGGAGAAGGAAAATCAGCCCCAGCATTTT. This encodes CASSQDPGREKENQPQHF.

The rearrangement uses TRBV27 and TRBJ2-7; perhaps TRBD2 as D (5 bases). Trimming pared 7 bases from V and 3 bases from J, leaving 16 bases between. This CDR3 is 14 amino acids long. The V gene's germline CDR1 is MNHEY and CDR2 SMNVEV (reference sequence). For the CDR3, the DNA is TGTGCCAGCAAGGAGGCCCCTGGAAACTACGAGCAGTACTTC. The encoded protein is CASKEAPGNYEQYF.

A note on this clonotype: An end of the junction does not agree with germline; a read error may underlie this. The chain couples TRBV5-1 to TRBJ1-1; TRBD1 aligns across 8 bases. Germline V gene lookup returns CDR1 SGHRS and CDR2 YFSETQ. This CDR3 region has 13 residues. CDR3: CASTLTGDTEAFF. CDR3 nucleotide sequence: TGCGCCAGCACCTTGACAGGGGACACTGAAGCTTTCTTT. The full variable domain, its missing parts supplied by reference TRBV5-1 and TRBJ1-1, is KAGVTQTPRYLIKTRGQQVTLSCSPISGHRSVSWYQQTPGQGLQFLFEYFSETQRNKGNFPGRFSGRQFSNSRSEMNVSTLELGDSALYLCASTLTGDTEAFFGQGTRLTVV.

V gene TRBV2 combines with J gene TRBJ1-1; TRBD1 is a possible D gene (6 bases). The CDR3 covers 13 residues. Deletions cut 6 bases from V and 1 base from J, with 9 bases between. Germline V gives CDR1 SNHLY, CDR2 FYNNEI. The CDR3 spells CASRDSQNTEAFF. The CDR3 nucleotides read TGTGCCAGCAGGGACAGCCAGAACACTGAAGCTTTCTTT. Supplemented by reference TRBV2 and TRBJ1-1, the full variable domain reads EPEVTQTPSHQVTQMGQEVILRCVPISNHLYFYWYRQILGQKVEFLVSFYNNEISEKSEIFDDQFSVERPDGSNFTLKIRSTKLEDSAMYFCASRDSQNTEAFFGQGTRLTVV.

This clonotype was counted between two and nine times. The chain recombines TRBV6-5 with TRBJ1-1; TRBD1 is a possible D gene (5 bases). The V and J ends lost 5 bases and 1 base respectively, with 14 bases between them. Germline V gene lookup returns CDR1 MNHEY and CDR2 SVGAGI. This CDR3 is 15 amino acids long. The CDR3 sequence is CASSGFRVPNTEAFF. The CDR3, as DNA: TGTGCCAGCAGTGGATTCAGGGTACCGAACACTGAAGCTTTCTTT.

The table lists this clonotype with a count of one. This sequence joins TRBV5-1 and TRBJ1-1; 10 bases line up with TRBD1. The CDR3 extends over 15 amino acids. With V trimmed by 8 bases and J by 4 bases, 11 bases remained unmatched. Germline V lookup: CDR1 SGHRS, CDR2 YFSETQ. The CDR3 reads CASRVTGTGVTEAFF. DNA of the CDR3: TGCGCCAGTAGGGTCACCGGGACAGGGGTCACTGAAGCTTTCTTT.

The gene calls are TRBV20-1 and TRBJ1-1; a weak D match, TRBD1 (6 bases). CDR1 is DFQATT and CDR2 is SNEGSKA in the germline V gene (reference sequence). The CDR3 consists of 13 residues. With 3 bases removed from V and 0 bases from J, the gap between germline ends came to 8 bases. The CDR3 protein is CSARTGLNTEAFF. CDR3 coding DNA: TGCAGTGCTAGGACAGGCTTGAACACTGAAGCTTTCTTT.

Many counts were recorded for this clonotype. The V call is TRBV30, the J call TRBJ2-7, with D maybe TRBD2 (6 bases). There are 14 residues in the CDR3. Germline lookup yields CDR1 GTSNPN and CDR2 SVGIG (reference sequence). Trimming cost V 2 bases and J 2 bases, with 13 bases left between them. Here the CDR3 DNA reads TGTGCCTGGAGTTTTGGTAGCGGAGCCTACGAGCAGTACTTC. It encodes CAWSFGSGAYEQYF.

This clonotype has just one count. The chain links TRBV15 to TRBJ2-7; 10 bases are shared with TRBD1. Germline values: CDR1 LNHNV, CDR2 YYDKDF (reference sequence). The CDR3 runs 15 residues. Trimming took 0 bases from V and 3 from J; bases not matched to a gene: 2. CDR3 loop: CATSREGTGVYEQYF. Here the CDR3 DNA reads TGTGCCACCAGCAGAGAGGGGACAGGGGTCTACGAGCAGTACTTC.

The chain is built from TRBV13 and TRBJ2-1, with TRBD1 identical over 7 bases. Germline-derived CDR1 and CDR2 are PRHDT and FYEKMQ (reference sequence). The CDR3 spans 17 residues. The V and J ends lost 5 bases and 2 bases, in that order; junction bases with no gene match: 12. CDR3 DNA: TGTGCCAGCAGCCTCTCAACAGGGGATTGGGCCTACAATGAGCAGTTCTTC. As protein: CASSLSTGDWAYNEQFF.

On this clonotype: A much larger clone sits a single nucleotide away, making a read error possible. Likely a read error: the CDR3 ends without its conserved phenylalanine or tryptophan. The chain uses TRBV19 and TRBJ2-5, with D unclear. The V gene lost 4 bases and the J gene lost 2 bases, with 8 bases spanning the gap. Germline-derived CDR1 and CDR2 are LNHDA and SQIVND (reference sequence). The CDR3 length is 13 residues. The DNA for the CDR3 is TGTGCCAGTAGTAGCACCGTACAAGAGACCCAGTACCTC. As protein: CASSSTVQETQYL.

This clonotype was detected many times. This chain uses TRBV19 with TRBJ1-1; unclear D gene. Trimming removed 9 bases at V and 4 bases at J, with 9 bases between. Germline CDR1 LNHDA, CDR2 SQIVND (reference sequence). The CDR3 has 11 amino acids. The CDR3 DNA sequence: TGTGCCAGCAGCTGGGGCACTGAAGCTTTCTTT. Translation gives CASSWGTEAFF.

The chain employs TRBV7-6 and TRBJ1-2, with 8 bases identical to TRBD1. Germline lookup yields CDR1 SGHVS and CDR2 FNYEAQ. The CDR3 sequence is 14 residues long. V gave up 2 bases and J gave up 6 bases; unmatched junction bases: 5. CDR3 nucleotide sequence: TGTGCCAGCAGCTTAACAGGACAGGGAGATGGCTACACCTTC. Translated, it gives CASSLTGQGDGYTF.

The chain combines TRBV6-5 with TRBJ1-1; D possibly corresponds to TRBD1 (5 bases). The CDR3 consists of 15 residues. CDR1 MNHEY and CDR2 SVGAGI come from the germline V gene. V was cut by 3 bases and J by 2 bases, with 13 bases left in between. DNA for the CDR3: TGTGCCAGCAGTTATGTCGGGGGGAGTAACACTGAAGCTTTCTTT. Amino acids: CASSYVGGSNTEAFF.